This section outlines one T cell receptor beta chain sequence together with its context. Time point described: patch test 3, about 24 weeks after DPC sensitization. Treatment specified: therapeutic diphenylcyclopropenone sensitization with weekly scalp DPC. MiXCR was run by TCRdb on the RACE reads, yielding one entry per CDR3 protein. The sample has 150,000 to 200,000 distinct CDR3 sequences, about 25% seen once; the top ten hold roughly 2.5%. Germline trimming cut 5 bases from V and 6 bases from J; bases unmatched to any gene: 8. CDR1 SGHTA and CDR2 FQGNSA come from the germline V gene. This CDR3 has 14 residues. The sample belongs to a study of human T cells and chemical hapten exposure. About the study: Upper-back patches of 0.01% DPC were read at 6 days. Alopecia areata, totalis or universalis was found in mostly female patients.

Sequencing used whole blood, obtained in connection with sensitization to the hapten diphenylcyclopropenone (DPC). The source of this sequence is a middle-aged woman with alopecia areata. Some clones in this sample may be carry-over from other donors' samples. The gene calls are TRBV7-2 and TRBJ2-7, with 9 bases aligning to TRBD2. The CDR3 reads CASSPGTSRLEQYF. In nucleotides, the CDR3 is TGTGCCAGCAGCCCAGGGACTAGCCGACTCGAGCAGTACTTC.